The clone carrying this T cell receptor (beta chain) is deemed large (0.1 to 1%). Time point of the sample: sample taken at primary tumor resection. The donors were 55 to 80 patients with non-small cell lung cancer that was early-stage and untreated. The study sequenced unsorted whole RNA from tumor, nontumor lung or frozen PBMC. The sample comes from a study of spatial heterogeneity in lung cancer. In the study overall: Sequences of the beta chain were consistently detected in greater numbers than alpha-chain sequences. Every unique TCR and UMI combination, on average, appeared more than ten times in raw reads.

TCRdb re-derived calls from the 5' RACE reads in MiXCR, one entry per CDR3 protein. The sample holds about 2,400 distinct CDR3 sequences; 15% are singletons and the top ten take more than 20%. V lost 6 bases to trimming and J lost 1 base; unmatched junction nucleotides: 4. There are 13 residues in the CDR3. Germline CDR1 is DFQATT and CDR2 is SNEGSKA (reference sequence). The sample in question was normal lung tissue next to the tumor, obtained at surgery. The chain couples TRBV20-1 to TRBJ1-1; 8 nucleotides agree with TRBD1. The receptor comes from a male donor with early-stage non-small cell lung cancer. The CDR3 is CSAQGAWNTEAFF. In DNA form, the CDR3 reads TGCAGTGCCCAGGGGGCTTGGAACACTGAAGCTTTCTTT.